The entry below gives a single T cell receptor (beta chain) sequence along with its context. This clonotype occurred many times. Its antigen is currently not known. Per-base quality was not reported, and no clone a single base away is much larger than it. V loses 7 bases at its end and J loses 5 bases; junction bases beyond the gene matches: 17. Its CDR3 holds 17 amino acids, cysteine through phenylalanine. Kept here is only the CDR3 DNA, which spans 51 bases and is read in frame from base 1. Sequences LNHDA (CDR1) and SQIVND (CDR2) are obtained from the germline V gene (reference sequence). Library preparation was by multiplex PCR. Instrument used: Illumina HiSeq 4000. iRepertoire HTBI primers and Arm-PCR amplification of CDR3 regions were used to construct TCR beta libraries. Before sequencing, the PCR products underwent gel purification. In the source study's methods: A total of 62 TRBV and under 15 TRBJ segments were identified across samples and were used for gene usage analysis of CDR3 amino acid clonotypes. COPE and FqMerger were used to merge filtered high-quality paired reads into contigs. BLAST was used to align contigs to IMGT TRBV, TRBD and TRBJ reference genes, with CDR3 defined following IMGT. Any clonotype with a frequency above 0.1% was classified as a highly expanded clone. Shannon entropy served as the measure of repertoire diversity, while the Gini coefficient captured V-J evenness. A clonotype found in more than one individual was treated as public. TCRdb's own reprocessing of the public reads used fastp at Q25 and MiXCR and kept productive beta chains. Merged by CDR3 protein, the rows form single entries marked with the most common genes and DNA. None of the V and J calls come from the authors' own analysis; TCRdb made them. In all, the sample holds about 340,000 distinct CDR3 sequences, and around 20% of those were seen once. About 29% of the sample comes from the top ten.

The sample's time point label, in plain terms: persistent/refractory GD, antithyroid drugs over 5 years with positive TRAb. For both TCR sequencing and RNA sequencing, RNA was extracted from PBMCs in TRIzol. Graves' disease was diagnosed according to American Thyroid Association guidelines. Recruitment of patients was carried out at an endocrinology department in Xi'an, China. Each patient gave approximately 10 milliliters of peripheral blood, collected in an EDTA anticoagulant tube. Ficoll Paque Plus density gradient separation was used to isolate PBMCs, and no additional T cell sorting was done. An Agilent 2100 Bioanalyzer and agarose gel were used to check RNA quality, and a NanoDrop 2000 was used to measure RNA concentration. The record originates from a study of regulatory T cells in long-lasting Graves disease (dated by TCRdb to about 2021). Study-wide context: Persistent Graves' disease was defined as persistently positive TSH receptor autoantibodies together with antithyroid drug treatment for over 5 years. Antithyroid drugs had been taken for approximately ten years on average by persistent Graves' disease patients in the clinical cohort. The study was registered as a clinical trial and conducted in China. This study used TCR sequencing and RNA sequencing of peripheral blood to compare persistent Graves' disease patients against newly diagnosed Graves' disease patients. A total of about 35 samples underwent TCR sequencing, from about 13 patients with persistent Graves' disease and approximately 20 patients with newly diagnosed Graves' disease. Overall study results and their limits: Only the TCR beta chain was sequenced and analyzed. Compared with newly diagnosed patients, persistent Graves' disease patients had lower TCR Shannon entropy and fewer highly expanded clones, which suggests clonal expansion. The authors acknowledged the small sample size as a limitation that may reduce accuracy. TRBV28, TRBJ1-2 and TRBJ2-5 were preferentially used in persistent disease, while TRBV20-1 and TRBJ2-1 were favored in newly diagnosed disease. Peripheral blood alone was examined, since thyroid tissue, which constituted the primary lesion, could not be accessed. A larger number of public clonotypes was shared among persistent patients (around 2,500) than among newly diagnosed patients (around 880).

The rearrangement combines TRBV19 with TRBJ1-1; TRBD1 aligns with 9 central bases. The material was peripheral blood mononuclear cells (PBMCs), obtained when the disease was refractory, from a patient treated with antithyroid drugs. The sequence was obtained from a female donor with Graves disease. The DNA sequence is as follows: TGTGCCAGTAACGCAGGGACAGGGATGCCCTTAGGGACTGAAGCTTTCTTT. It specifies CASNAGTGMPLGTEAFF.